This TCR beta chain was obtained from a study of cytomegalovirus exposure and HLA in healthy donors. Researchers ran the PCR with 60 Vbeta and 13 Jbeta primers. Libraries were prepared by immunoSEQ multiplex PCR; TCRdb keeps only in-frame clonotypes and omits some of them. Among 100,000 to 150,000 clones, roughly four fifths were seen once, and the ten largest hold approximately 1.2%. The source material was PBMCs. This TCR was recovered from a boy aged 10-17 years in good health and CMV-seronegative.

The DNA for the CDR3 is TGTGCCAGCTCACCAGGACTATTCGAGCAGTACTTC. Translated: CASSPGLFEQYF. V and J are TRBV18 and TRBJ2-7; a possible D gene is TRBD2 (6 bases). The CDR3 contains 12 residues. Germline V gene lookup returns CDR1 KGHSH and CDR2 LQKENI. Trimming stripped 2 bases from V and 6 bases from J, with 8 bases between. Full variable domain (remainder filled in from reference TRBV18 and TRBJ2-7): NAGVMQNPRHLVRRRGQEARLRCSPMKGHSHVYWYRQLPEEGLKFMVYLQKENIIDESGMPKERFSAEFPKEGPSILRIQQVVRGDSAAYFCASSPGLFEQYFGPGTRLTVT.